This T cell receptor (beta chain) was obtained from a study of T cell repertoires in aging, cancer and after chemotherapy. Study results and limitations: Untreated cancer patients had significantly lower blood TCR diversity than age-matched healthy donors.

Rearranged V-D-J TRB sequences were amplified with a mixed TRB-A/B primer pool. TCRdb re-analysed the multiplex PCR reads in MiXCR, keeping a single row per CDR3 protein. The sample has approximately 6,400 distinct CDR3 sequences; approximately 22% are singletons. The CDR3 consists of 15 residues. Trimming removed 2 bases from V and 7 bases from J; junction bases left unmatched: 5. Per germline, CDR1 SGHNT and CDR2 YYREEE (reference sequence). Details on this clonotype: Its antigen is not known.

TCR beta rearrangements were amplified from peripheral blood genomic DNA. This chain connects TRBV5-4 to TRBJ2-1; 11 bases agree with TRBD2. This TCR derives from a human donor in good health. Sequencing was performed on blood. The CDR3 here is CASSFSSGRFNEQFF. The CDR3 nucleotides are TGTGCCAGCAGCTTTTCTAGCGGGAGGTTTAATGAGCAGTTCTTC.